This TCR beta chain appears in the sequencing data of a study of cytomegalovirus exposure and HLA in healthy donors. TCRdb keeps only in-frame clones here, not all; method: immunoSEQ multiplex PCR. The top ten hold roughly 5.8% of the sample, which has about 60,000 clones, about 92% seen once. Study observations and caveats: Investigators reported over 150 TCR beta chains as tied to cytomegalovirus.

Trimming took off 3 bases at V and 4 bases at J, with 25 bases between the two ends. Germline CDR1 and CDR2: MNHEY and SMNVEV (reference sequence). The CDR3 is 18 residues long. With respect to this clone: Its antigen is not known.

Sequenced material: PBMCs. This rearrangement joins TRBV27 to TRBJ2-7; possibly TRBD1 for D (6 bases). The TCR originated in a woman aged 18 to 35 in good health and CMV-seronegative. The CDR3 DNA reads as TGTGCCAGCAGTTTCCTCGTCCCTTCCCCCGGGACACAATACGAGCAGTACTTC. Amino acids: CASSFLVPSPGTQYEQYF.